This T cell receptor (beta chain) appears in the sequencing data of a study of T cell responses to AZD1222 COVID-19 vaccine. Broader study findings: Just a handful of people given AZD1222 tested seropositive at baseline. Donors, mostly white British, included more females; clonal diversity was possibly underestimated. Sampling captured repertoires only after the peak T cell response. Of spike-specific TCRs, nearly half reportedly target regions left unmutated in variants.

Assay: immunoSEQ multiplex PCR; the TCRdb copy retains only in-frame clones and omits some. This table holds approximately 190,000 clones, 90% to 95% found once. Germline lookup yields CDR1 SGHRS and CDR2 YFSETQ. V was clipped by 1 base and J by 4 bases, with 17 bases between them. CDR3 length equals 16 residues. As regards this clone: What it binds is unknown.

The receptor was derived from an adult who received the AZD1222 COVID-19 vaccine. This specimen was peripheral blood, taken 28 days after the second AZD1222 dose. The chain links TRBV5-1 to TRBJ1-1, with D hard to call. The CDR3 sequence: CASSLIPGGAGTEAFF. The CDR3, as DNA: TGCGCCAGCAGCTTGATTCCGGGTGGAGCGGGCACTGAAGCTTTCTTT.